This record looks at one T cell receptor (beta chain) sequence and its context. The repertoire was sequenced with immunoSEQ multiplex PCR; TCRdb's copy has only in-frame clones and lacks some. The table records fewer than 300,000 clones, approximately 92% of them present only once. The sample belongs to a study of blood T cell repertoires in COVID-19. Sequenced: peripheral blood. The receptor was derived from a young adult with COVID-19, enrolled during active disease.

The chain's CDR3 is CASRLYREAFF. CDR3 DNA: TGTGCCAGTCGCCTTTACAGGGAAGCTTTCTTT. The chain carries TRBV19 and TRBJ1-1, with D tentatively TRBD1 (5 bases). The length of the CDR3 is 11 residues. In germline, CDR1 is LNHDA, CDR2 SQIVND (reference sequence). V lost 8 bases and J 8 bases, leaving 12 bases between the germline ends.